The 17 T cell receptor beta chains below were found in one sample sequenced in a study of OX40 agonist ivuxolimab in advanced cancers. Repertoires were generated with immunoSEQ multiplex PCR, while TCRdb's copy carries only in-frame clones and drops some. Found here are some 43,000 clones, roughly 94% of them singletons; the top ten hold 9.5% to 12%. The material sequenced was CD4+ or CD8+ T cells sorted from blood, taken in a trial of the OX40 agonist ivuxolimab. Receptors were obtained from an adult with an advanced solid tumor such as melanoma, head and neck, liver or kidney cancer.

This chain joins TRBV6-6 and TRBJ2-6; D is uncertain. The germline V gene has CDR1 MNHNY and CDR2 SVGAGI (reference sequence). The V and J ends lost 4 bases and 0 bases respectively, with 7 bases between them. CDR3 length: 15 amino acids. The DNA of the CDR3 is TGTGCCAGCAGTTCGAGCCCCTCTGGGGCCAACGTCCTGACTTTC. Translating gives CASSSSPSGANVLTF.

The rearrangement uses TRBV30 and TRBJ1-1; the match to TRBD1 covers 8 bases. The trim removed 2 bases at V and 2 bases at J, leaving 4 bases unmatched. Germline V gene lookup returns CDR1 GTSNPN and CDR2 SVGIG (reference sequence). The CDR3 is 14 amino acids. As DNA, the CDR3 is TGTGCCTGGAGTCCGACAGGGGACAACACTGAAGCTTTCTTT. Residues: CAWSPTGDNTEAFF.

A single count supports this clone. CDR3: CASSISGTSVTGEQFF. The CDR3 DNA reads TGTGCCAGCAGCATCTCCGGGACTAGCGTCACAGGGGAGCAGTTCTTC. The rearrangement uses TRBV11-3 and TRBJ2-1; 10 nucleotides line up with TRBD2. The V gene end was trimmed by 5 bases and the J gene end by 10 bases; junction bases not matched to a gene: 14. The CDR3 has 16 amino acids. Germline V gene data show CDR1 as SGHNT and CDR2 as YENEEA. Full variable domain (outside the CDR3, taken from reference TRBV11-3 and TRBJ2-1): EAGVVQSPRYKIIEKKQPVAFWCNPISGHNTLYWYLQNLGQGPELLIRYENEEAVDDSQLPKDRFSAERLKGVDSTLKIQPAELGDSAVYLCASSISGTSVTGEQFFGPGTRLTVL.

V gene TRBV25-1 combines with J gene TRBJ1-5; D is possibly TRBD1 (6 bases). V gave up 4 bases and J gave up 0 bases, with 13 bases separating them. There are 16 residues in the CDR3. Germline values: CDR1 MGHDK, CDR2 SYGVNS. The chain's CDR3 is CASSVGHPDSNQPQHF. Here the CDR3 DNA reads TGTGCCAGCAGTGTGGGACACCCGGATAGCAATCAGCCCCAGCATTTT.

This chain links TRBV11-2 with TRBJ2-3; unclear D gene. Germline V gene sequence: CDR1 SGHAT, CDR2 FQNNGV. The CDR3 runs 16 residues. The V end lost 5 bases, the J end lost 1 base, and 16 bases lay between the germline ends. The CDR3 here is CASSPTWYQGTDTQYF. CDR3 DNA: TGTGCCAGCAGCCCCACATGGTACCAAGGCACAGATACGCAGTATTTT.

V gene TRBV7-2 combines with J gene TRBJ2-1, with 11 bases matching TRBD2. The CDR3 spans 19 residues. After removal of 3 bases from V and 4 bases from J, the junction contained 14 bases not matched to a gene. Germline V gives CDR1 SGHTA, CDR2 FQGNSA. DNA for the CDR3: TGTGCCAGCAGCTTTCGCCTACCAGGGACTAGCGGACCTTACAATGAGCAGTTCTTC. Translated, it gives CASSFRLPGTSGPYNEQFF. Supplemented by reference TRBV7-2 and TRBJ2-1, the full variable domain reads GAGVSQSPSNKVTEKGKDVELRCDPISGHTALYWYRQSLGQGLEFLIYFQGNSAPDKSGLPSDRFSAERTGGSVSTLTIQRTQQEDSAVYLCASSFRLPGTSGPYNEQFFGPGTRLTVL.

The CDR3 loop reads CASSPGTSVTGELFF. The CDR3 DNA sequence: TGTGCCAGCAGCCCCGGGACTAGCGTCACCGGGGAGCTGTTTTTT. V gene TRBV7-9 combines with J gene TRBJ2-2, with 10 bases fitting TRBD2. Germline V gives CDR1 SEHNR, CDR2 FQNEAQ (reference sequence). The CDR3 sequence is 15 residues long. Germline trimming cut 5 bases from V and 4 bases from J; bases unmatched to any gene: 4.

The chain recombines TRBV9 with TRBJ2-2, with TRBD2 identical over 13 bases. Unmatched junction bases numbered 6, after V lost 9 bases and J lost 7 bases. From germline, CDR1 is SGDLS and CDR2 YYNGEE. The CDR3 is made up of 14 amino acids. The CDR3 reads CATGTSGTGGELFF. The CDR3 nucleotides are TGTGCCACCGGGACTAGCGGGACGGGCGGGGAGCTGTTTTTT. The entire variable domain, with the rest obtained from reference TRBV9 and TRBJ2-2, is as follows: DSGVTQTPKHLITATGQRVTLRCSPRSGDLSVYWYQQSLDQGLQFLIQYYNGEERAKGNILERFSAQQFPDLHSELNLSSLELGDSALYFCATGTSGTGGELFFGEGSRLTVL.

This clone was recorded once. The chain joins TRBV6-1 to TRBJ2-7; D remains ambiguous. V lost 10 bases and J 1 base, leaving 11 bases between the germline ends. This CDR3 has 12 amino acids. Germline assignment: CDR1 MNHNS and CDR2 SASEGT. The CDR3: CAIEPLSYEQYF. In DNA form, the CDR3 reads TGTGCCATCGAACCCCTATCCTACGAGCAGTACTTC.

The chain employs TRBV6-5 and TRBJ1-1; D may be TRBD1 (5 bases). CDR1 is MNHEY, CDR2 SVGAGI, per germline. The CDR3 totals 15 residues. The V gene lost 4 bases and the J gene lost 0 bases, with 12 bases spanning the gap. The CDR3 DNA reads as TGTGCCAGCAGTTCCGCCGGGACGGTGAACACTGAAGCTTTCTTT. It is translated as CASSSAGTVNTEAFF.

This chain uses TRBV13 with TRBJ2-7, with 9 bases that match TRBD1. This CDR3 is 14 amino acids long. Germline lookup yields CDR1 PRHDT and CDR2 FYEKMQ (reference sequence). V trimming: 5 bases; J trimming: 2 bases; junction bases outside the gene matches: 4. The CDR3 protein is CASSTRTGAYEQYF. The CDR3 DNA is TGTGCCAGCAGCACACGGACAGGGGCCTACGAGCAGTACTTC.

The V and J genes are TRBV7-8 and TRBJ2-7; 7 positions agree with TRBD2. Germline-derived CDR1 and CDR2 are SGHVS and FQNEAQ. With V trimmed by 1 base and J by 4 bases, 7 bases remained unmatched. The CDR3 consists of 15 residues. The CDR3: CASSLGSGGGYEQYF. Here the CDR3 DNA reads TGTGCCAGCAGCTTAGGGTCGGGAGGAGGATACGAGCAGTACTTC.

The CDR3 nucleotides are TGTGCCAGCAGTCCGGTGGGACAGGGGGCATACGAGCAGTACTTC. This translates into CASSPVGQGAYEQYF. The rearrangement uses TRBV28 and TRBJ2-7; 12 positions match TRBD1. Germline CDR1 and CDR2: MDHEN and SYDVKM. The trim removed 5 bases at V and 4 bases at J, leaving 6 bases unmatched. CDR3 length equals 15 residues. Variable domain in full (rest from reference TRBV28 and TRBJ2-7): DVKVTQSSRYLVKRTGEKVFLECVQDMDHENMFWYRQDPGLGLRLIYFSYDVKMKEKGDIPEGYSVSREKKERFSLILESASTNQTSMYLCASSPVGQGAYEQYFGPGTRLTVT.

This clone was detected only a few times. This rearrangement joins TRBV21-1 to TRBJ2-7; the table's D gene call, TRBD2, was not cross checked with the DNA. TRBV21-1 is a pseudogene locus. The CDR3 spans 13 residues. CDR3 DNA: TGTGCCAGCCTTCCGGAGGTAGGGCCTGAACCGTACTTC. The encoded protein is CASLPEVGPEPYF.

The CDR3 coding sequence is TGTGCCGGCCAGCAGGGGATTGGGAACACTGAAGCTTTCTTT. Translation: CAGQQGIGNTEAFF. This rearrangement joins TRBV19 to TRBJ1-1; weak D call: TRBD1 (6 bases). Between the trimmed V and J ends, which lost 11 bases and 1 base, there was a span of 17 bases. CDR3 length equals 14 residues. CDR1 LNHDA and CDR2 SQIVND come from the germline V gene (reference sequence). Full variable domain (remainder filled in from reference TRBV19 and TRBJ1-1): DGGITQSPKYLFRKEGQNVTLSCEQNLNHDAMYWYRQDPGQGLRLIYYSQIVNDFQKGDIAEGYSVSREKKESFPLTVTSAQKNPTAFYLCAGQQGIGNTEAFFGQGTRLTVV.

The chain has TRBV6-5 and TRBJ2-1; TRBD2 matches 12 bases. The CDR3 is 15 amino acids. With V trimmed by 6 bases and J by 4 bases, 4 bases remained unmatched. The germline V gene has CDR1 MNHEY and CDR2 SVGAGI. CDR3 coding DNA: TGTGCCAGCAGGCAACTAGCGGGAGGATACAATGAGCAGTTCTTC. The encoded protein is CASRQLAGGYNEQFF.

The chain joins TRBV19 to TRBJ1-1, with a tentative D call TRBD1 (6 bases). Germline loops: CDR1 LNHDA, CDR2 SQIVND (reference sequence). V was cut by 5 bases and J by 0 bases, with 13 bases left in between. The CDR3 sequence is 15 residues long. This chain's CDR3 is CASSFRTEMNTEAFF. As DNA, the CDR3 is TGTGCCAGTAGTTTCCGGACAGAAATGAACACTGAAGCTTTCTTT.